The entry that follows covers one T cell receptor beta chain sequence. Antigen specificity is unknown. V was shortened by 5 bases and J by 5 bases, with 24 bases between the two germline ends. Germline CDR1 and CDR2: MNHEY and SMNVEV (reference sequence). This CDR3 has 17 amino acids. What was sequenced were expressed TCRB transcripts, since all of the isolated RNA had been reverse transcribed. Naive, central memory and regulatory T cell samples produced a mean of roughly 3.8 million reads. Measured with immunoSEQ multiplex PCR; TCRdb has only the in-frame clones, and not every one. Here the sample spans about 620,000 clones, about 14% being singletons. The sample is drawn from a study of beta chain features in type 1 diabetes. Study-wide results and limits: Diminished insertions and augmented deletions at VDJ junctions characterized type 1 diabetes patients. Across patients, naive, central memory and Treg TCRB repertoires exhibited apparently greater similarity than was observed across healthy donors.

The receptor was derived from a man aged 18 to 29 in good health. The chain couples TRBV27 to TRBJ1-2; maybe TRBD1 (6 bases). Sequenced input: naive CD4+ T cells from blood. CDR3 protein: CASSPEVGGSLLYGYTF. In DNA form, the CDR3 reads TGTGCCAGCAGTCCCGAAGTTGGGGGCTCGCTTCTATATGGCTACACCTTC.